What follows are 5 T cell receptor beta chains derived from one specimen sequenced in a study of T cell responses to AZD1222 COVID-19 vaccine. Data came from immunoSEQ multiplex PCR; TCRdb stores just in-frame clones and leaves some out. The sample has about 150,000 clones; roughly nine tenths are singletons. The sample in question was peripheral blood, obtained on day 0 of AZD1222 vaccination. All receptors derive from an adult in good health.

V is TRBV19 and J is TRBJ2-1; 7 bases are shared with TRBD2. The V gene end was trimmed by 4 bases and the J gene end by 5 bases; junction bases not matched to a gene: 14. Per germline, CDR1 LNHDA and CDR2 SQIVND (reference sequence). This CDR3 is built from 17 residues. CDR3 DNA sequence: TGTGCCAGTAGTAGACGGGGCGGGAGCAGGGTGGACAATGAGCAGTTCTTC. It is translated as CASSRRGGSRVDNEQFF.

Worth noting for this clone: This CDR3 is also generated by other DNA sequences in the sample. J is TRBJ1-1 and V is TRBV7-2, with D perhaps matching TRBD1 (5 bases). Trimming pared 2 bases from V and 2 bases from J, leaving 9 bases between. CDR3 length equals 14 residues. The germline gives CDR1 SGHTA, CDR2 FQGNSA. CDR3 nucleotides: TGTGCCAGCAGCTTAAGCAGGGCCAACACTGAAGCTTTCTTT. Amino acid sequence: CASSLSRANTEAFF. The whole variable domain, filled in from reference TRBV7-2 and TRBJ1-1, reads GAGVSQSPSNKVTEKGKDVELRCDPISGHTALYWYRQSLGQGLEFLIYFQGNSAPDKSGLPSDRFSAERTGGSVSTLTIQRTQQEDSAVYLCASSLSRANTEAFFGQGTRLTVV.

V usage is TRBV7-2 and J usage is TRBJ2-3; weak D call: TRBD2 (5 bases). The CDR3 has 15 residues. V shed 7 bases and J shed 6 bases, with 20 bases lying between them. Germline lookup yields CDR1 SGHTA and CDR2 FQGNSA. The CDR3 region has the DNA TGTGCCAGCAACTCGGGGTTTAGGACGGCGGATACGCAGTATTTT. Translation: CASNSGFRTADTQYF.

The chain carries TRBV19 and TRBJ1-1; D might be TRBD1 (6 bases). Germline assignment: CDR1 LNHDA and CDR2 SQIVND (reference sequence). The CDR3 runs to 16 residues. V dropped 3 bases and J dropped 0 bases, with 14 bases sitting between them. For the CDR3, the DNA is TGTGCCAGTAGTATGTGGGCAGGGGTGATGAACACTGAAGCTTTCTTT. Amino acid sequence: CASSMWAGVMNTEAFF.

The chain has TRBV5-1 and TRBJ2-3; TRBD2 matches at 13 bases. After removal of 7 bases from V and 4 bases from J, the junction contained 6 bases not matched to a gene. Germline V gene lookup returns CDR1 SGHRS and CDR2 YFSETQ. The CDR3 length is 15 residues. The CDR3 is CASRPTSGGADTQYF. The CDR3 nucleotides are TGCGCCAGCCGGCCCACTAGCGGGGGGGCAGATACGCAGTATTTT.